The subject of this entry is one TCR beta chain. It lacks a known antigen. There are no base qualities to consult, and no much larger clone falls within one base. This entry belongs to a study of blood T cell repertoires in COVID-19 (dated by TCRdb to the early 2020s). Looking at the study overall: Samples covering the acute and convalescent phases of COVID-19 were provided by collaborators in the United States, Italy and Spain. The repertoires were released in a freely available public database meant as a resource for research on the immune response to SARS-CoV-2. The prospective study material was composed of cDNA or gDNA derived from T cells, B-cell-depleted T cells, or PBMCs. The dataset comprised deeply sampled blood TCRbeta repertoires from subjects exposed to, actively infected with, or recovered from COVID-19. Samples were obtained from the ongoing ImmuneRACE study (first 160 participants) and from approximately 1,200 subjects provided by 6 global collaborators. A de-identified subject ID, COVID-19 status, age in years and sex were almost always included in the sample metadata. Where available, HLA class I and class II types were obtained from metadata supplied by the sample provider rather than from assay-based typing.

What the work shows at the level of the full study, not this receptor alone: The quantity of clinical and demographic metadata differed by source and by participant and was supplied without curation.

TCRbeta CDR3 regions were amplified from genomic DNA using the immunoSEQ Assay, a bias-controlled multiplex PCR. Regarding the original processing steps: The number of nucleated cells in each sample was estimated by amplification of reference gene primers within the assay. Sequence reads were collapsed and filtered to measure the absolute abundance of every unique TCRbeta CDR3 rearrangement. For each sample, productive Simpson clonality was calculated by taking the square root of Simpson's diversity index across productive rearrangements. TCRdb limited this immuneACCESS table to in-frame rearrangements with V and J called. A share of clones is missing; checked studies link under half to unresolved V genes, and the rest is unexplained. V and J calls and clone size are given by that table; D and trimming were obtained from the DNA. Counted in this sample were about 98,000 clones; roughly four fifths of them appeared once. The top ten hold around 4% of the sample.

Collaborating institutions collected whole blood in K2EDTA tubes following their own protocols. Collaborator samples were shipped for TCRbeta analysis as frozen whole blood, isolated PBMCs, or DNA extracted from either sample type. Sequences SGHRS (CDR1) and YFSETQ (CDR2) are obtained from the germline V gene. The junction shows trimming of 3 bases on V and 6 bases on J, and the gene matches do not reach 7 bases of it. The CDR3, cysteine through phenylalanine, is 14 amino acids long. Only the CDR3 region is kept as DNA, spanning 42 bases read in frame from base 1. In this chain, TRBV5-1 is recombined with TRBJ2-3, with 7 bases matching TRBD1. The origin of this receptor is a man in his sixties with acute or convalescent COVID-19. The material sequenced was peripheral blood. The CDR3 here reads CASSSGTVGDTQYF. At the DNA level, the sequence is TGCGCCAGCAGCTCCGGGACAGTTGGTGATACGCAGTATTTT.